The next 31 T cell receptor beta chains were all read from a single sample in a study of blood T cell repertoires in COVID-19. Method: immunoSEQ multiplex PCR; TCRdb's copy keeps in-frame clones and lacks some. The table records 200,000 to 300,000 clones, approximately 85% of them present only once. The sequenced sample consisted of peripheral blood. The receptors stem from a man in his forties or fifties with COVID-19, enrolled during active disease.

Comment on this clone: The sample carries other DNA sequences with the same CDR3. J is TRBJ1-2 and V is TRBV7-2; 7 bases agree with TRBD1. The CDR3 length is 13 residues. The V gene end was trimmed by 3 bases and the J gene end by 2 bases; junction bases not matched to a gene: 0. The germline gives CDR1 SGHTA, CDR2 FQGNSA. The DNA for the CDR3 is TGTGCCAGCAGCTTGGGACAGAACTATGGCTACACCTTC. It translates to CASSLGQNYGYTF.

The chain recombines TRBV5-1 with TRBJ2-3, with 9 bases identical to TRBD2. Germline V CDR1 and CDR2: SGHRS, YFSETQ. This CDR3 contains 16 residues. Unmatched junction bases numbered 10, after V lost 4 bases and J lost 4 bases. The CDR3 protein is CASSPYSSGVADTQYF. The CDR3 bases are TGCGCCAGCAGCCCCTACTCTAGCGGGGTTGCAGATACGCAGTATTTT.

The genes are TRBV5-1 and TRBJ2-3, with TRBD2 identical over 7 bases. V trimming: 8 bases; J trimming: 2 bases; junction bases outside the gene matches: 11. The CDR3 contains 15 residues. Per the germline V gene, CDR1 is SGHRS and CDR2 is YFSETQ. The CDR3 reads CASSDGGSFTDTQYF. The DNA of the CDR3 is TGCGCCAGTTCCGACGGGGGGAGCTTCACAGATACGCAGTATTTT.

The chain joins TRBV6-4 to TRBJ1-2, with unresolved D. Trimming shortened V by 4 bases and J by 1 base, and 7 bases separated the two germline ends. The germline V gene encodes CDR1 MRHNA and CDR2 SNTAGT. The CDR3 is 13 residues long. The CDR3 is CASSASYNYGYTF. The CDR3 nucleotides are TGTGCCAGCAGTGCCAGTTATAACTATGGCTACACCTTC.

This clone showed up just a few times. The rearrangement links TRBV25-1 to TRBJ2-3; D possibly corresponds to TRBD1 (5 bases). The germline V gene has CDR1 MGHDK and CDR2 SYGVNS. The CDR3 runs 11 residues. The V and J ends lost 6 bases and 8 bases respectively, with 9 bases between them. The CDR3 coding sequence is TGTGCCAGCAGGGACACGGCTACGCAGTATTTT. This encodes CASRDTATQYF.

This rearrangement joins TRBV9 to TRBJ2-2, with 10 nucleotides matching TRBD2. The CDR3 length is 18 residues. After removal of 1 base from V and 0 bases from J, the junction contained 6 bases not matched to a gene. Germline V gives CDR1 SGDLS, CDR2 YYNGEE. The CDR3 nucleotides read TGTGCCAGCAGCGTAAGGGGTAGCGGGGGGACGAACACCGGGGAGCTGTTTTTT. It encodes CASSVRGSGGTNTGELFF. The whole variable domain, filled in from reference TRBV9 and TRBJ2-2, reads DSGVTQTPKHLITATGQRVTLRCSPRSGDLSVYWYQQSLDQGLQFLIQYYNGEERAKGNILERFSAQQFPDLHSELNLSSLELGDSALYFCASSVRGSGGTNTGELFFGEGSRLTVL.

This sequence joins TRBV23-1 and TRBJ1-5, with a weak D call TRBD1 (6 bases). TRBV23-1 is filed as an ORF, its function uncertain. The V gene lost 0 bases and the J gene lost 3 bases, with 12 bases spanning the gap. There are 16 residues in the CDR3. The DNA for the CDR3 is TGCGCCAGCAGTCAATCCGGAGACAGGATCAATCAGCCCCAGCATTTT. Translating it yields CASSQSGDRINQPQHF.

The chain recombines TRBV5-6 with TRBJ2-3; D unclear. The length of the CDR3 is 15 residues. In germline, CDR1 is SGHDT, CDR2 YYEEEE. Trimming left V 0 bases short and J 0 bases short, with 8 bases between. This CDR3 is CASSLALTSTDTQYF. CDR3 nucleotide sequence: TGTGCCAGCAGCTTGGCCCTTACTAGCACAGATACGCAGTATTTT.

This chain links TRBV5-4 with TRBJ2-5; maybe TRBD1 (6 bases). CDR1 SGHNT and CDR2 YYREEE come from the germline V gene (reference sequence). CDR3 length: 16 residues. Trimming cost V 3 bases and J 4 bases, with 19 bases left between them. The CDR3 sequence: CASSSSPRTGTETQYF. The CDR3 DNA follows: TGTGCCAGCAGCTCCTCGCCACGAACAGGGACAGAGACCCAGTACTTC.

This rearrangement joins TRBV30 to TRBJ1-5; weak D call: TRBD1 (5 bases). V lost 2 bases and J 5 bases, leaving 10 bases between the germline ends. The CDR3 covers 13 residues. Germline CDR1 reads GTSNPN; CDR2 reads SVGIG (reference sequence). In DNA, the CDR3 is TGTGCCTGGAGTCCTGACAGAGATCAGCCCCAGCATTTT. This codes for CAWSPDRDQPQHF.

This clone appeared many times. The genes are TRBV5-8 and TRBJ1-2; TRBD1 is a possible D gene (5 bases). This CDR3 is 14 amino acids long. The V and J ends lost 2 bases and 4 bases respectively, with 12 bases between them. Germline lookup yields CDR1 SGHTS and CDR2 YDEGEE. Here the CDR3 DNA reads TGTGCCAGCAGCTTCACGGGGGAGATCTATGGCTACACCTTC. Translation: CASSFTGEIYGYTF.

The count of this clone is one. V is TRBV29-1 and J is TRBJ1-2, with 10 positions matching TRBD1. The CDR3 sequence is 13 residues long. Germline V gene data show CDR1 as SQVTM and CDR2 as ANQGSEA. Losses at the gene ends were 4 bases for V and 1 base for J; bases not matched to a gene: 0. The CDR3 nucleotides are TGCAGCGTTGGGGACAGGGGTAACTATGGCTACACCTTC. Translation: CSVGDRGNYGYTF.

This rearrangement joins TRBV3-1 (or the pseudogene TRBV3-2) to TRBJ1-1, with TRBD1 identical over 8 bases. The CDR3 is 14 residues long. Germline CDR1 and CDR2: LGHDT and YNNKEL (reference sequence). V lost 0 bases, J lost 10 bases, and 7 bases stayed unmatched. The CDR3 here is CASSQDRGRIAAFF. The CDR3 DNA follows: TGTGCCAGCAGCCAAGACAGGGGGCGCATCGCAGCTTTCTTT.

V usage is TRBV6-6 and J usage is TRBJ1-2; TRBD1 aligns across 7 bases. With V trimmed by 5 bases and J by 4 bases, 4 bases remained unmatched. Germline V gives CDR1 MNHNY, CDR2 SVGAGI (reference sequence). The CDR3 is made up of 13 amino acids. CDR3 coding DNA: TGTGCCAGCAGTGAGGGGGCTAGCTATGGCTACACCTTC. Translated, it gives CASSEGASYGYTF.

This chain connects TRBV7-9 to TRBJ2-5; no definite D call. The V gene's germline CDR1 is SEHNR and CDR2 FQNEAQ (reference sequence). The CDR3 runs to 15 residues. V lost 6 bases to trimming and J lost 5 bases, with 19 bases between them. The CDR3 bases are TGTGCCAGCAGTCATAGTCCCTATTCGGTGGAGACCCAGTACTTC. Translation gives CASSHSPYSVETQYF.

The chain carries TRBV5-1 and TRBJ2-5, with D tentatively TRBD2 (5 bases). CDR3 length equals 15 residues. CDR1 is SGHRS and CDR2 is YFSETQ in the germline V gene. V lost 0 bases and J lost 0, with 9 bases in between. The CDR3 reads CASSLAPGYQETQYF. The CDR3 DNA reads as TGCGCCAGCAGCTTGGCCCCGGGGTACCAAGAGACCCAGTACTTC.

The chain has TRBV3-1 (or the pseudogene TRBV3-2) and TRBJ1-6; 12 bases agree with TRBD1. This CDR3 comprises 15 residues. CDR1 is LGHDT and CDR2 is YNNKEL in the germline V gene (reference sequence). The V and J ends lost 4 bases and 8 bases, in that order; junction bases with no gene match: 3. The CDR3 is CASSPGTGGDSPLHF. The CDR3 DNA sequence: TGTGCCAGCAGCCCCGGGACAGGGGGCGATTCACCCCTCCACTTT.

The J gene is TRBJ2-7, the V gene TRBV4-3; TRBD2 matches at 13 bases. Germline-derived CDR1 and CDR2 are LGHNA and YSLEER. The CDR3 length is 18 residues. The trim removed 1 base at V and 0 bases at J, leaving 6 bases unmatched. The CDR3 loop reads CASSQAKTSGGSSYEQYF. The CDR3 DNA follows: TGCGCCAGCAGCCAAGCTAAGACTAGCGGGGGGTCCTCCTACGAGCAGTACTTC.

The CDR3 loop is CASSKGTGTVREQYF. DNA for the CDR3: TGTGCCAGTAGTAAAGGGACAGGGACGGTGCGGGAGCAGTACTTC. The J gene is TRBJ2-7, the V gene TRBV19; 9 bases map to TRBD1. The CDR3 is 15 residues long. Germline CDR1 reads LNHDA; CDR2 reads SQIVND (reference sequence). Trimming removed 4 bases from V and 7 bases from J; junction bases left unmatched: 11. The complete variable domain, with remaining parts taken from reference TRBV19 and TRBJ2-7, reads DGGITQSPKYLFRKEGQNVTLSCEQNLNHDAMYWYRQDPGQGLRLIYYSQIVNDFQKGDIAEGYSVSREKKESFPLTVTSAQKNPTAFYLCASSKGTGTVREQYFGPGTRLTVT.

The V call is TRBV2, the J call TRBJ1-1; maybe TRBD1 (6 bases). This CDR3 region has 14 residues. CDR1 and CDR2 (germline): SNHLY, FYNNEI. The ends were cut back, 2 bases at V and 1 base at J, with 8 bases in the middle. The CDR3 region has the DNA TGTGCCAGCAGTGAACAGGGGCCGAACACTGAAGCTTTCTTT. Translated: CASSEQGPNTEAFF. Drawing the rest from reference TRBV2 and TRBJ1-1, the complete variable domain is EPEVTQTPSHQVTQMGQEVILRCVPISNHLYFYWYRQILGQKVEFLVSFYNNEISEKSEIFDDQFSVERPDGSNFTLKIRSTKLEDSAMYFCASSEQGPNTEAFFGQGTRLTVV.

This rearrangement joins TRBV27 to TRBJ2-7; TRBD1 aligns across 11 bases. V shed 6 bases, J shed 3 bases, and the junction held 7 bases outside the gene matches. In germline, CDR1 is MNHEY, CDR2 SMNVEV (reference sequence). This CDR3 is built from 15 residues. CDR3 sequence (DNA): TGTGCCAGCAGGCCCCCGGGACAGGGGGTCTACGAGCAGTACTTC. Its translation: CASRPPGQGVYEQYF.

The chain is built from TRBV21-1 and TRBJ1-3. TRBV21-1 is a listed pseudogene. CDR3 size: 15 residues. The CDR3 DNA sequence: TGTGCCAGCGAGGCCTGCGCTAGCTCTGGAAACACCATATATTTT. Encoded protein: CASEACASSGNTIYF.

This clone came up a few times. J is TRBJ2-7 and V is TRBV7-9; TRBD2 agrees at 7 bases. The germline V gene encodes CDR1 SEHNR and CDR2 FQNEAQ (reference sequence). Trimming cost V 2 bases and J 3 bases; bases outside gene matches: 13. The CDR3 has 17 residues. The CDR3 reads CASSLKGIRTSNYEQYF. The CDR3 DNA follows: TGTGCCAGCAGCTTAAAGGGGATCCGGACTAGTAACTACGAGCAGTACTTC.

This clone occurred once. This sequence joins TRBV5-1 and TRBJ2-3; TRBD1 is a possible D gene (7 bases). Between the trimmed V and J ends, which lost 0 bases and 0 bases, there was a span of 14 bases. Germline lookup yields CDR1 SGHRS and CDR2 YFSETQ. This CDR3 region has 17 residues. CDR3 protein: CASSLGPGGISTDTQYF. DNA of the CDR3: TGCGCCAGCAGCTTGGGTCCAGGGGGGATAAGCACAGATACGCAGTATTTT.

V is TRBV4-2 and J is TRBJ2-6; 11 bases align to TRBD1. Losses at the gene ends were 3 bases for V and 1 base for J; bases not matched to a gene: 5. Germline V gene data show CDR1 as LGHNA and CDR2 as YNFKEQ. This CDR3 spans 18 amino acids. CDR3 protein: CASSQSGQGASGANVLTF. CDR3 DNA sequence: TGTGCCAGCAGCCAGAGCGGACAGGGGGCGTCTGGGGCCAACGTCCTGACTTTC.

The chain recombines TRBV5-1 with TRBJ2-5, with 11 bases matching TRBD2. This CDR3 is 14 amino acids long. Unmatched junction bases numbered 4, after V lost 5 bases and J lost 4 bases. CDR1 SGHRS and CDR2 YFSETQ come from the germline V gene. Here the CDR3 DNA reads TGCGCCAGCAGAGACCTAGCGGGGGGAGAGACCCAGTACTTC. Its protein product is CASRDLAGGETQYF.

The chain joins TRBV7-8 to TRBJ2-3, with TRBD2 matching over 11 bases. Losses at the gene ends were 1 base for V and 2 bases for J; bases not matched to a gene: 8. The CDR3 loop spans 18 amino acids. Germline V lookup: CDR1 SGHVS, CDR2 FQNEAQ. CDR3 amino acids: CASSLGLAGGPSTDTQYF. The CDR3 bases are TGTGCCAGCAGCTTAGGGCTAGCGGGGGGTCCCTCCACAGATACGCAGTATTTT.

The CDR3 sequence: CASSRSGTSPTGELFF. DNA for the CDR3: TGTGCCAGCAGCCGTTCCGGGACTAGCCCCACCGGGGAGCTGTTTTTT. The chain joins TRBV3-1 (or the pseudogene TRBV3-2) to TRBJ2-2, with 9 bases lining up with TRBD2. The trim removed 4 bases at V and 4 bases at J, leaving 7 bases unmatched. Germline V gene sequence: CDR1 LGHDT, CDR2 YNNKEL (reference sequence). This CDR3 comprises 16 residues.

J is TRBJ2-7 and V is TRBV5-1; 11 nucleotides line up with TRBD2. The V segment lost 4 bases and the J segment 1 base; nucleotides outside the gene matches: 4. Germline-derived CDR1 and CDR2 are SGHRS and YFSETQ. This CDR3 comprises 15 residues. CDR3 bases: TGCGCCAGCAGCACGACTAGCGGGGCTTCCTACGAGCAGTACTTC. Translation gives CASSTTSGASYEQYF.

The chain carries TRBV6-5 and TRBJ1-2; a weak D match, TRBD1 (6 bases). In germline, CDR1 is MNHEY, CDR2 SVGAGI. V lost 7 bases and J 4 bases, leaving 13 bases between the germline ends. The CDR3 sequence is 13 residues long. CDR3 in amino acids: CASKKTGSYGYTF. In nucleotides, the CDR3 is TGTGCCAGCAAGAAGACAGGCTCCTATGGCTACACCTTC.

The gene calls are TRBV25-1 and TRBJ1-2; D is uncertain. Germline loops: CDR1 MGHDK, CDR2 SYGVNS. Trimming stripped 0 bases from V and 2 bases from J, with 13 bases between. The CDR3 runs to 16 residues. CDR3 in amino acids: CASSEYLGRANYGYTF. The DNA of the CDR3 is TGTGCCAGCAGTGAATACCTGGGGAGGGCCAACTATGGCTACACCTTC.